This entry lists 21 T cell receptor beta chains sequenced from one sample in a study of early T cells in non-severe SARS-CoV-2 infection. TCRdb recomputed calls from the 5' RACE reads with MiXCR, one row per CDR3 protein. The sample comprises approximately 73,000 distinct CDR3 sequences, roughly 13% of which are singletons, and 1% to 1.4% rests with the top ten. Sample: whole blood. These receptors were collected from an adult who was a healthcare worker with PCR-confirmed SARS-CoV-2 infection or an uninfected control (not recorded which).

At least ten counts were recorded for this clonotype. The chain combines TRBV28 with TRBJ2-1; no firm D call. Germline V gene sequence: CDR1 MDHEN, CDR2 SYDVKM. The CDR3 has 12 residues. V was trimmed by 1 base and J by 8 bases, leaving 6 bases between them. CDR3: CASSLYDYEQFF. The CDR3 DNA follows: TGTGCCAGCAGTTTATACGACTATGAGCAGTTCTTC.

A few counts support this clonotype. This chain links TRBV28 with TRBJ2-5; D uncertain. V was pared by 10 bases and J by 0 bases, with 9 bases between. The CDR3 extends over 12 amino acids. Germline V gene lookup returns CDR1 MDHEN and CDR2 SYDVKM. In DNA, the CDR3 is TGTGCCACCGGTTTATACCAAGAGACCCAGTACTTC. Its translation: CATGLYQETQYF.

Ten or more counts support this clonotype. This chain links TRBV29-1 with TRBJ1-2, with no clear D. Trimming pared 4 bases from V and 9 bases from J, leaving 18 bases between. CDR1 SQVTM and CDR2 ANQGSEA come from the germline V gene. The CDR3 has 13 amino acids. CDR3 in amino acids: CSVARIQRESYTF. The DNA for the CDR3 is TGCAGCGTTGCAAGGATACAGCGTGAGAGCTACACCTTC.

This clonotype was seen only a few times. The V and J genes are TRBV10-3 and TRBJ2-3; 16 bases fit TRBD2. The CDR3 length is 15 residues. The ends lost 6 bases at V and 8 bases at J; junction bases unmatched: 5. Germline loops: CDR1 ENHRY, CDR2 SYGVKD. The CDR3 sequence is CAISLGLAGGATQYF. DNA for the CDR3: TGTGCCATCAGCCTGGGACTAGCGGGAGGGGCTACGCAGTATTTT.

Many counts were recorded for this clonotype. The CDR3 coding sequence is TGTGCCTGGAGTGGGACAAAGTACGAAAAACTGTTTTTT. Amino acids: CAWSGTKYEKLFF. The rearrangement links TRBV30 to TRBJ1-4, with D possibly being TRBD1 (5 bases). CDR3 size: 13 residues. The germline CDR1 and CDR2 sequences are GTSNPN and SVGIG (reference sequence). V dropped 1 base and J dropped 8 bases, with 11 bases sitting between them.

This chain connects TRBV28 to TRBJ1-4, with 9 bases identical to TRBD1. Germline lookup yields CDR1 MDHEN and CDR2 SYDVKM. V trimming: 6 bases; J trimming: 7 bases; junction bases outside the gene matches: 6. The CDR3 sequence is 14 residues long. CDR3 nucleotides: TGTGCCAGCAGACGAGGACAGGGGATTGAAAAACTGTTTTTT. This gives the protein CASRRGQGIEKLFF.

The chain employs TRBV6-5 and TRBJ1-6; D ambiguous. CDR1 is MNHEY, CDR2 SVGAGI, per germline. Trimming took off 7 bases at V and 5 bases at J, with 12 bases between the two ends. The CDR3 has 14 residues. The CDR3 is CASTLSAHNSPLHF. DNA for the CDR3: TGTGCCAGCACCTTGTCAGCGCATAATTCACCCCTCCACTTT.

The rearrangement uses TRBV5-1 and TRBJ2-3; D unclear. This CDR3 comprises 14 residues. Germline CDR1 SGHRS, CDR2 YFSETQ. V was trimmed by 0 bases and J by 1 base, leaving 6 bases between them. CDR3 in DNA: TGCGCCAGCAGCTTGGACACAGGCACAGATACGCAGTATTTT. Translating it yields CASSLDTGTDTQYF. The whole variable domain, remainder taken from reference TRBV5-1 and TRBJ2-3, is KAGVTQTPRYLIKTRGQQVTLSCSPISGHRSVSWYQQTPGQGLQFLFEYFSETQRNKGNFPGRFSGRQFSNSRSEMNVSTLELGDSALYLCASSLDTGTDTQYFGPGTRLTVL.

Concerning this clonotype: This may be a read error, as it is one base from a much larger clone. V is TRBV18 and J is TRBJ2-3, with D maybe TRBD2 (5 bases). From germline, CDR1 is KGHSH and CDR2 LQKENI. Trimming left V 1 base short and J 4 bases short, with 24 bases between. The CDR3 is 19 residues long. CDR3 amino acids: CASSPRWDLVGVQADTQYF. For the CDR3, the DNA is TGTGCCAGCTCACCACGATGGGATTTGGTGGGAGTGCAAGCAGATACGCAGTATTTT.

This clonotype was seen a few times. This rearrangement joins TRBV5-1 to TRBJ2-3; possibly TRBD1 for D (5 bases). This CDR3 has 16 amino acids. The ends were cut back, 2 bases at V and 3 bases at J, with 16 bases in the middle. From germline, CDR1 is SGHRS and CDR2 YFSETQ. The CDR3 here is CASSLSAGSGTDTQYF. CDR3 nucleotide sequence: TGCGCCAGCAGCTTAAGCGCAGGGTCAGGTACAGATACGCAGTATTTT.

V is TRBV2 and J is TRBJ2-3; 14 nucleotides align to TRBD2. CDR3 size: 16 residues. V was pared by 3 bases and J by 3 bases, with 2 bases of the junction left unmatched. The germline CDR1 and CDR2 sequences are SNHLY and FYNNEI. The CDR3 DNA is TGTGCCAGCAGTGATGGACTAGCGGGAGGTACAGATACGCAGTATTTT. It codes for CASSDGLAGGTDTQYF.

V and J are TRBV29-1 and TRBJ1-1; D gene unclear. The germline V and J ends were trimmed by 6 bases and 10 bases, with 15 bases remaining between them. CDR3 length: 11 amino acids. The germline CDR1 and CDR2 sequences are SQVTM and ANQGSEA. This CDR3 reads CSVPEYWGAFF. The CDR3 region has the DNA TGCAGCGTCCCAGAGTATTGGGGAGCTTTCTTT.

The CDR3 DNA sequence: TGTGCCAGCAGCCGGGACAGGGAGGGGAGCACTGAAGCTTTCTTT. Residues: CASSRDREGSTEAFF. The chain employs TRBV12-3 or TRBV12-4 and TRBJ1-1; 9 positions match TRBD1. The V gene end was trimmed by 6 bases and the J gene end by 4 bases; junction bases not matched to a gene: 9. This CDR3 comprises 15 residues.

This chain links TRBV5-6 with TRBJ2-2, with 10 bases matching TRBD2. The V and J ends lost 4 bases and 3 bases, in that order; junction bases with no gene match: 6. Per germline, CDR1 SGHDT and CDR2 YYEEEE. CDR3 length equals 16 residues. The DNA for the CDR3 is TGTGCCAGCAGCGTAAGACTAGCGGGCTACACCGGGGAGCTGTTTTTT. Residues: CASSVRLAGYTGELFF.

In its sample, this clonotype was seen many times. CDR3 protein: CASSLARGSDGYTF. The CDR3 nucleotides are TGCGCCAGCAGCTTGGCCAGGGGATCGGATGGCTACACCTTC. This rearrangement joins TRBV5-1 to TRBJ1-2, with D tentatively TRBD1 (6 bases). Trimming left V 0 bases short and J 6 bases short, with 12 bases between. This CDR3 has 14 amino acids. Looked up from germline, CDR1 is SGHRS and CDR2 is YFSETQ.

This clonotype was observed many times. The chain links TRBV29-1 to TRBJ2-7; possible D gene TRBD2, 6 bases. CDR1 and CDR2 (germline): SQVTM, ANQGSEA. This CDR3 contains 13 residues. V shed 8 bases and J shed 3 bases, with 17 bases lying between them. In DNA, the CDR3 is TGCAGCTGTAATGGGGGGAACCTCTACGAGCAGTACTTC. It codes for CSCNGGNLYEQYF.

This sequence joins TRBV4-3 and TRBJ2-3; D unresolved. Germline CDR1 reads LGHNA; CDR2 reads YSLEER. V gave up 1 base and J gave up 0 bases, with 8 bases separating them. This CDR3 has 15 residues. The CDR3 region is CASSQVSGSTDTQYF. The CDR3 DNA reads TGCGCCAGCAGCCAAGTGTCGGGTAGCACAGATACGCAGTATTTT.

This clonotype occurred many times. V is TRBV18 and J is TRBJ1-5; 12 nucleotides agree with TRBD1. The CDR3 contains 16 residues. Germline lookup yields CDR1 KGHSH and CDR2 LQKENI. The V gene end was trimmed by 5 bases and the J gene end by 2 bases; junction bases not matched to a gene: 4. This CDR3 reads CASSGDRGLGNQPQHF. As DNA, the CDR3 is TGTGCCAGCTCAGGGGACAGGGGGCTGGGCAATCAGCCCCAGCATTTT.

This clonotype appeared many times. DNA for the CDR3: TGTGCCAGCAGTGAAGTCGAGCAGTACTTC. Its protein is CASSEVEQYF. This chain links TRBV6-1 with TRBJ2-7; D uncertain. The V gene lost 1 base and the J gene lost 6 bases, with 1 base spanning the gap. CDR3 length: 10 residues. Germline CDR1 reads MNHNS; CDR2 reads SASEGT.

This clonotype was seen a handful of times. This chain connects TRBV28 to TRBJ2-7; the match to TRBD2 covers 8 bases. CDR1 is MDHEN, CDR2 SYDVKM, per germline. J lost 5 bases, V lost 4 bases, and 7 bases had no gene match. This CDR3 has 14 residues. The CDR3 here is CASSSSGRGHEQYF. Written as DNA, the CDR3 is TGTGCCAGCAGTTCCAGCGGGAGAGGCCACGAGCAGTACTTC.

This clonotype has a handful of counts. The rearrangement links TRBV5-1 to TRBJ2-1; 7 bases align to TRBD1. The trim removed 4 bases at V and 5 bases at J, leaving 12 bases unmatched. Germline CDR1 SGHRS, CDR2 YFSETQ. CDR3 length: 16 amino acids. The chain's CDR3 is CASSPDRRTLHNEQFF. CDR3 nucleotide sequence: TGCGCCAGCAGCCCGGACAGGCGGACCCTTCACAATGAGCAGTTCTTC.